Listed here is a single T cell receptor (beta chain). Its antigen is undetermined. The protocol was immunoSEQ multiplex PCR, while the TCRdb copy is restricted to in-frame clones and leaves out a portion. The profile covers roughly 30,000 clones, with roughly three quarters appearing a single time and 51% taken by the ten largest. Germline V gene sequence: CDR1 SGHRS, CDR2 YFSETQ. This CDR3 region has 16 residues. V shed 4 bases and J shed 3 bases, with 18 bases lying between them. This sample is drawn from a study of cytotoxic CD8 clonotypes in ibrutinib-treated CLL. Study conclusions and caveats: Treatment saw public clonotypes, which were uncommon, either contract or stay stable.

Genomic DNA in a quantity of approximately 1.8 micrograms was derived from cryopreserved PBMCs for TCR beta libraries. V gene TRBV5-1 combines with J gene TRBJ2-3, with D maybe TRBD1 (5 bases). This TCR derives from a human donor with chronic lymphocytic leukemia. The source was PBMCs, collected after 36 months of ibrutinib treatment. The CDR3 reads CASSPLDPYRTDTQYF. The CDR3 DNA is TGCGCCAGCAGCCCTCTGGATCCATACAGGACAGATACGCAGTATTTT.